This TCR beta chain was observed in a study of shared clonotypes between healthy human individuals (TCRdb year 2020). About the study as a whole: The cohort comprised two women and a few men aged 18 to 49 years. The study deeply sequenced blood TCR repertoires of five healthy adults to estimate repertoire size and the extent of clonotype sharing between individuals. Libraries were prepared and TCR repertoires were sequenced by different laboratories using diverse techniques, in order to increase sequencing depth and limit assay-specific biases. Between about 0.85 and 8.9 billion PBMCs per donor were obtained by leukapheresis. For each donor, CD4 naive and CD4 memory were each given three plates, CD8 naive was given two plates, and CD8 memory was given one plate.

Overall study outcomes, separate from this receptor: Based on pairwise subsampling, the degree of clonotype sharing among donors was expected to be affected by sequencing depth. Naive subsets generally had larger estimated clonotype richness than memory subsets did. Only blood was sampled, and tissue TCR repertoires likely differ from those in blood. Higher generation probabilities were observed for clonotypes shared by all four sorted-subset donors than for non-shared clonotypes. Even with the large sequencing depth, rarefaction of the sorted-subset datasets indicated that sequencing was incomplete. When several donors were compared, the shared fraction of clonotypes was 5% to 6.5% for naive CD4, 3.5% to 4% for naive CD8, roughly 2.3% for memory CD4, and roughly 0.4% for memory CD8. The genetic and exposure-history diversity represented was limited by the small number of donors.

Donors were healthy HIV-negative adults with no recently reported acute infections or vaccinations. Every donor was a Caucasian adult living in Nashville, Tennessee, USA. Magnetic negative selection was used to enrich CD4+ T cells, after which naive cells were positively selected on CD45RA and the negative fraction became the memory subset. Blood was obtained by leukapheresis, after which PBMCs were separated by Ficoll-Histopaque density gradient centrifugation and cryopreserved in liquid nitrogen vapor phase. Analytical flow cytometry was used to check the purity and quantity of each magnetically sorted T cell population. Genomic DNA was isolated from each sorted fraction and quantified by UV absorbance on a Nanodrop 2000c. TCR CDR3 regions were amplified from genomic DNA by multiplex PCR using the deep immunoSEQ assay. Extracted genomic DNA from each cell subset was distributed evenly across all wells of several immunoSEQ 96-well plates, and each plate was treated as a replicate. For sorted subsets, about 200 ng genomic DNA, equal to about 30,000 T cell genomes, was loaded into each replicate PCR. The purified libraries were quantified using a Qubit 3.0 fluorometer, sized with a Bioanalyzer 2100, and then quantified again using the KAPA Library Quantification kit. A separate single-read 150-cycle Illumina NextSeq 550 flow cell was used to sequence each immunoSEQ 96-well plate. Turning to the authors' computational methods: Because only junctional sequences without quality scores were contained in the immunoSEQ output, filtering matching that applied to full-length reads could not be performed. Sequences were annotated with PyIR, a Python wrapper for IgBLAST v1.9, and V/J genes and CDR3 were assigned using IMGT germline references. Any read was removed if the V/J assignment was weak (E-value above 1e-6), the CDR3 was missing, or the read contained stop codons, out-of-frame junctions, or ambiguous translated residues. V3J clonotypes were defined as sequences sharing the same inferred V gene, J gene, and CDR3 amino acid sequence. Percentage overlap between repertoires was computed as shared unique clonotypes divided by the size of the smaller repertoire. Richness of each repertoire was evaluated using RTK rarefaction, the Chao1 estimator, and Recon v2.1 estimates of unobserved clonotypes. For all TCRbeta clonotypes obtained by the gDNA method from a few donors, generation probabilities were computed with OLGA. Held by TCRdb, this immuneACCESS table contains in-frame sequences only and omits some clones. Under half of the omission traces to an unresolved V gene where checked; the cause of the rest is unknown. V and J calls and clone size are as listed in that table; D and trimming were resolved from the DNA. The table for this sample lists about 2.4 million clones; roughly 93% of them were counted only once. The ten top clones hold about 0.39% of the sample.

Its CDR3 holds 16 amino acids, cysteine through phenylalanine. The read is trimmed to its CDR3 DNA, 48 bases read in frame from base 1. Worth noting for this clone: It has no known antigen specificity. No quality values exist for individual bases; no much larger clone is one base distant.

This receptor was identified in a man aged 18 to 29 in good health. Some clones in this sample may be carry-over from other donors' samples. In this chain, TRBV21-1 is recombined with TRBJ2-7; the table gives TRBD2 as D, unverified against the DNA. TRBV21-1 is noted as a pseudogene. The sequencing sample was made of naive CD4+ T cells from PBMCs. The cell subset or site label for this specimen denotes: CD45RA+ positively selected. This receptor carries the CDR3 CASGNNGTSVRYEQYF. The DNA sequence is as follows: TGTGCCAGCGGAAACAACGGGACTAGCGTAAGATACGAGCAGTACTTC.